This T cell receptor beta chain was retrieved from a study of cytomegalovirus exposure and HLA in healthy donors (dated by TCRdb to 2017 to 2019). Background for the entire study: An earlier analysis of some 600 of the donors reported around 280 Gb of sequence data and 100 million to 120 million unique TCR beta sequences obtained from about 170 million T cells. An early release covering more than 500 HLA-typed donors comprised around 300 gigabases of sequencing data and about 90 million unique TCR sequences. Of the 350 to 450 genotyped donors, over 80% were placed in the genetic ancestry cluster associated with self-reported Caucasian donors. The study aimed to test whether cataloging public T cell receptors could reveal signatures of past pathogen exposure. The study used immunosequencing to profile the T cell repertoires of more than 650 subjects and linked those repertoires to cytomegalovirus serostatus. Along with the approximately 600-subject first cohort, a separate validation cohort of some 130 different subjects was used. High-throughput TCR immunosequencing, statistical association of individual TCRs with disease status, and machine learning were combined to predict cytomegalovirus infection status. A later analysis re-examined previously published TCR beta repertoires from just over 650 donors and added high-resolution HLA genotyping to investigate patterns of TCR occurrence. The later analysis used no new phenotypic data to find candidate immune exposures, relying instead on TCR beta sequences and their occurrence across donors. In an earlier analysis of over 550 of the donors, high-throughput TCR beta sequencing was used to judge whether each TCR beta V gene segment behaved as functional or pseudogenic. Donor age, sex, ethnicity and CMV serostatus were collected together with the repertoire data. A later genetic analysis took genome-wide SNP genotypes for about 65% of the 666 donors and used that subset as a discovery cohort. Every discovery cohort repertoire had been produced on one sequencing platform. Both class I and class II loci were covered by HLA typing, at four-digit resolution. Typing coverage differed by locus: A, B, C, DRB1 and DQB1 were typed in roughly 620-630 donors, DQA1 in 500 to 550, DPA1 in 600 to 610, and DPB1 in just under 480. Because of strong linkage in the cohort, roughly five DR-DQ haplotypes were treated as single units for association and clustering. Among about 370 genotyped donors of the cohort, an average of around 250,000 unique TCR beta nucleotide sequences was sequenced per donor, of which approximately 18% were non-productive. Broad study findings and their caveats: It was suggested by the authors that the approach could potentially be generalized to other disease states and immunological phenotypes. Because counts were too low, roughly 18 rarely observed V segments, including chromosome 9 orphons, were left out of the earlier analysis of 500 to 750 of the donors. The only immune exposure information available for the cohort was CMV serostatus. In a later analysis, several top co-occurrence clusters were reported to appear linked to parvovirus B19, influenza, CMV and Epstein-Barr virus. Presence/absence analyses assumed roughly uniform sequencing depth across donors, an assumption that may not hold. A total of about 150 TCR beta chains were listed by the study as associated with cytomegalovirus. In this cohort, only TCR beta chains were sequenced, and detectable features were limited by the absence of alpha or paired-chain data. A later analysis associated approximately 17,000 TCR beta sequences with specific HLA alleles at a false discovery rate of 0.05. The sequencing pipeline was judged likely to have produced a cluster of highly shared sequence variants as a technical artifact. In an earlier analysis of 587 of the donors, most TCR beta V segments appeared in productive rearrangements about 87% or about 30% of the time, broadly matching IMGT annotations. The classifier was reported to diagnose cytomegalovirus status with high specificity and sensitivity in both the original and validation cohorts. A further reported finding was that TCR beta sequences accurately predicted the HLA-A and HLA-B alleles for most subjects in the first cohort. Correlated functional status among segregating V segments might reflect linkage disequilibrium, but an unknown experimental factor could not be ruled out. Across donors, most TCR sequences were observed very rarely, whereas some public TCRs were present in many individuals. In a later analysis, HLA-associated TCR beta chains showed more clonal expansion and lower generation probabilities than non-associated chains that were equally common. Strong co-occurrence of HLA alleles, especially DR and DQ, made assigning TCR associations to individual alleles difficult. Because some donors lacked HLA typing at each locus, the association tests relied only on the typed subset. Because the 87-base-pair reads could not distinguish some IMGT-functional V segments, including TRBV6-2 and TRBV6-3, those segments were excluded. V-gene and J-gene trimming of TCR beta chains was associated with a missense DCLRE1C variant in a later genetic analysis, and the association was replicated in an independent cohort. In a later analysis, TCR association rates were found to vary across HLA loci, with the most associated TCRs seen for DRB1 alleles and the fewest for HLA-C alleles. According to a later genetic analysis, donors in an Asian-associated ancestry cluster had fewer N-insertions in productive TCRs than the approximately 700-donor mean. In vitro tests confirmed that a few of the cytomegalovirus-associated TCR beta chains recognize cytomegalovirus antigens. A later analysis found that most CMV-associated TCR beta chains appeared HLA-restricted, with HLA associations seemingly driven largely by CMV exposure.

About this clone itself: This receptor's antigen is unknown. The sample holds no much larger clone one base away, and base qualities are not on file.

In total, 630 or so healthy bone marrow donors made up the cohort. At the time of sampling, all cohort members were nominally healthy, though unrecorded immune exposures were likely present. The donor tested CMV seronegative, placing the donor among the 350 or so seronegative members of the cohort. A peripheral blood sample was collected from each donor, and TCR beta sequencing was performed on peripheral blood mononuclear cells. Genomic DNA was extracted from the blood cell samples with the Qiagen DNeasy Blood Extraction Kit. Libraries were prepared through the immunoSEQ multiplex PCR assay. The multiplex PCR relied on a mix of 60 forward primers for TCR Vbeta segments and 13 reverse primers for TCR Jbeta segments. The CDR3 region of rearranged TCR beta genes was amplified from genomic DNA by a multiplex PCR assay. The Illumina HiSeq System was used to sequence the amplified TCR beta libraries as 87-base-pair reads. Per the original workflow: A later analysis counted about 80 million unique TCR beta chains across the 650 to 800 repertoires, and 9.5 million to 11 million of these chains were shared by at least two donors. A nearest-neighbor algorithm error-corrected the raw reads and collapsed the reads into unique sequences, merging closely related sequences to remove PCR and sequencing errors. CDR3 sequences were aligned to IMGT reference sequences to assign V, D and J gene segments. For a sequence to be retained, at least a six-nucleotide match to both a V gene segment and a J gene segment was required. Rearrangements were called productive when the CDR3 lacked stop codons and stayed in frame with V and J; all others were non-productive. CDR3 was defined by IMGT convention, running from the second conserved V-encoded cysteine to the conserved J-encoded phenylalanine. In an earlier analysis of more than 550 of the donors, sequences lacking an unambiguous match to a single V gene segment were excluded. In an earlier analysis of a few hundred of the donors, a V segment was called functional when productive rearrangements were above 56.7%, and segregating when the standard deviation between donors exceeded 5%. A statistical classification framework was built for diagnosing cytomegalovirus status from the catalog of TCR beta chain sequences. In a later analysis, TCR nucleotide sequences were compared against IMGT/GENE-DB human TR gene sequences so that V and J genes could be assigned. In a later analysis, CDR3 sequences and most-parsimonious VDJ recombination scenarios were assigned using the TCRdist pipeline. In a later analysis, each TCR beta chain was defined by its CDR3 amino acid sequence together with its V-gene family, and reads without a unique V-gene family were excluded. A later analysis removed 592 highly shared, low-generation-probability nucleotide sequences to deal with suspected cross-contamination and a sequencing artifact. For each public chain, a later analysis derived a clonal expansion index from normalized ranks of inferred template counts within each repertoire. In a later analysis, generation probabilities were computed using a VDJ recombination model fitted to out-of-frame rearrangements, and the results were checked against IGoR. In a later analysis, TCR-TCR, TCR-HLA and TCR-CMV co-occurrence was scored with hypergeometric tests, and a repertoire-size bias correction was applied to TCR pairs. To estimate false discovery rates, a later analysis permuted the HLA or CMV assignments 20 times. A later analysis grouped co-occurring TCRs with DBSCAN, adding TCRdist sequence similarity when clustering within HLA-allele-positive subsets. For co-occurrence clustering, repertoires with fewer than 30,000 or more than 120,000 public chains were excluded, along with roughly 5 repertoires with anomalous nucleotide sharing. Here the immuneACCESS table is served through TCRdb, limited to in-frame sequences with V and J called. Missing clones are a known gap in these copies; in checked studies unresolved V genes cover under half, and the rest lacks a known reason. The V and J calls and clone size come from that table; D and trimming were worked out from the DNA. The table for this sample lists roughly 290,000 clones; over 70% of them were counted only once. Around 0.33% of the sample comes from the top ten.

CDR1 SGHDT and CDR2 YYEEEE are derived from the germline V gene. From cysteine to phenylalanine, the CDR3 is 16 amino acids long. Only the CDR3 portion is preserved as DNA: 48 bases, with reading frame beginning at the first base. Relative to germline, V is missing 2 bases and J is missing 3 bases, with 8 bases of the junction outside any gene match. The sample consisted of PBMCs. The sequence joins TRBV5-6 to TRBJ2-1; TRBD2 fits 7 bases in the junction. The sequence was collected from a girl aged 2 to 9 in good health and CMV-seronegative. CDR3 reads: CASSFKLAIYYNEQFF. The nucleotide sequence reads as follows: TGTGCCAGCAGCTTCAAACTAGCGATTTACTACAATGAGCAGTTCTTC.